This T cell receptor beta chain was captured by sequencing in a study of cytomegalovirus exposure and HLA in healthy donors. Study-wide findings and caveats: Common viral pathogens were later found to be apparently linked to several of the most significant clusters. It was likely that a cluster of highly shared sequence variants was a sequencing artifact.

The CDR3 totals 15 residues. Looked up from germline, CDR1 is SNHLY and CDR2 is FYNNEI. Trimming shortened V by 2 bases and J by 1 base, and 10 bases separated the two germline ends. The study ran its PCR with 60 Vbeta and 13 Jbeta primers. Some clones are missing from TCRdb's copy, which holds only in-frame ones; the method was immunoSEQ multiplex PCR. Found here are more than 95,000 clones, 70% to 85% of them singletons; the top ten hold 1.8%. With respect to this clone: Antigen: not known.

The sample consisted of PBMCs. This TCR was sampled from a man younger than 35 in good health and CMV-seronegative. The chain joins TRBV2 to TRBJ2-3; D might be TRBD2 (6 bases). This CDR3 is CASSERGLGTDTQYF. The CDR3 nucleotides read TGTGCCAGCAGTGAACGGGGGTTGGGCACAGATACGCAGTATTTT. Drawing the rest from reference TRBV2 and TRBJ2-3, the complete variable domain is EPEVTQTPSHQVTQMGQEVILRCVPISNHLYFYWYRQILGQKVEFLVSFYNNEISEKSEIFDDQFSVERPDGSNFTLKIRSTKLEDSAMYFCASSERGLGTDTQYFGPGTRLTVL.